This T cell receptor beta chain was retrieved from a study of T cells in Graves' hyperthyroidism and ophthalmopathy (dated by TCRdb to 2018 to 2020). As for the study more broadly: Peripheral blood samples were taken at initial diagnosis, before any treatment was given. TCR V-J signatures able to tell the groups apart were searched for in a discovery cohort of 90 to 100 patients, of whom approximately 40 had Graves' ophthalmopathy and roughly 57 had stable Graves' hyperthyroidism. Prospective prediction of ophthalmopathy was tested in an independent validation cohort consisting of about 20 hyperthyroidism patients and over 15 patients who later progressed to ophthalmopathy. For training and testing, the roughly 97 patients in the discovery cohort were randomly divided in a 7:3 ratio. Thyroid tissue and blood T-cell repertoires from roughly six Graves' hyperthyroidism patients were also compared in the study. After sampling, hyperthyroidism patients received methimazole starting at 30 mg daily, and ophthalmopathy patients received high-dose intravenous methylprednisolone. According to the paper, TCR Vbeta CDR3 sequencing was carried out on 135 peripheral blood samples, which came from over 40 ophthalmopathy, around 74 hyperthyroidism and approximately 17 progressor patients.

Overall study results and their limits: No statistical method was used to set the sample size in advance, and investigators knew the group allocation. Blood samples also contained most of the expanded thyroid clonotypes (frequency above 0.001), which suggests that blood repertoires may reflect thyroid immune responses. A 13 V-J signature model separated ophthalmopathy from stable hyperthyroidism, with 87.88% sensitivity and 81.08% specificity in cross-validation and 80%/75% in testing. In validation, the model predicted progression to ophthalmopathy a median of about 6 months before onset, with roughly 70% sensitivity and 72.22% specificity.

In this sample, this clonotype turned up a few times. Its cognate antigen has yet to be identified. The input lacks base qualities; no much larger clone sits a single base away. A patient counted as having stable Graves' hyperthyroidism if no progression to ophthalmopathy occurred over 18 months of follow-up. Hyperthyroidism patients were newly diagnosed, with disease duration under 2 months, and aged 18 to 65 years. Patients with uncontrolled infections, other autoimmune diseases, pregnancy or lactation were excluded. Diagnoses were based on clinical symptoms, serum thyroxine and TRAb, thyroid ultrasound and orbital computed tomography. PBMCs were separated from roughly 10 ml of fresh peripheral blood using Ficoll-Paque density gradient centrifugation. Total RNA was extracted using Trizol reagent, and RNA quality was assessed on an Agilent 2100 Bioanalyzer. The TCR beta CDR3 regions were amplified from RNA transcripts. The first round of RT-PCR for the TCR CDR3 was performed with the HTBI primer set and the Qiagen OneStep RT-PCR kit. Libraries were constructed in a second round of multiplex PCR, after which size selection and purification were carried out. Sequencing of the libraries was done on an Illumina HiSeq2000 using paired-end 100 bp reads. In the paper's pipeline: SOAPnuke was used to process the raw data, with reads discarded if the reads contained adapters or uncalled bases, had a mean Phred below 15, or lacked an exact constant-primer or identifier match. High-quality paired reads were merged using COPE v1.2.5, and each unique nucleotide sequence was defined as a clonotype. MiTCR v1.1 was used to align clonotypes to the IMGT TRBV, TRBD and TRBJ reference segments. Analysis was restricted to V-J combinations with a frequency above 0.0001, which covered roughly 99% of repertoires. The TCS score was defined as F50 (clonal expansion) divided by E x V (chaos), with BLOSUM62-based TCRdist calculated between CDR3 peptides within each V-J. Welch's t-statistics and random forest reduced around 550 V-J features to around 14, which were used in a naive Bayes classifier (R e1071). In-frame beta chains were kept once TCRdb had trimmed the public reads at Q25 with fastp and called clones with MiXCR. Each entry is one CDR3 protein sequence, shown with its most common DNA and genes. It is TCRdb's table, rather than the study itself, that gives the V and J calls and clone size. The sample includes about 700,000 distinct CDR3 sequences, with 11% to 15% observed a single time. 10% of the sample belongs to the ten largest clones.

The receptor was isolated from a woman between 18 and 29 years old with Graves' hyperthyroidism. The sample comprised blood.

The nucleotides are TGTGCCAGCAGTGCTGGGACAGTTAGCAATCAGCCCCAGCATTTT. Its coded protein is CASSAGTVSNQPQHF. The sequence is built from TRBV6-2 or TRBV6-3 and TRBJ1-5, and 7 junctional nucleotides match TRBD1. The CDR3 runs 15 amino acids, cysteine and phenylalanine included. CDR3 DNA is the only sequence kept; it has 45 bases, read in frame from the first base. Sequences MNHEY (CDR1) and SVGEGT (CDR2) are obtained from the germline V gene. The germline V end is reduced by 5 bases and the J end by 0 bases; junction bases left unmatched: 4.